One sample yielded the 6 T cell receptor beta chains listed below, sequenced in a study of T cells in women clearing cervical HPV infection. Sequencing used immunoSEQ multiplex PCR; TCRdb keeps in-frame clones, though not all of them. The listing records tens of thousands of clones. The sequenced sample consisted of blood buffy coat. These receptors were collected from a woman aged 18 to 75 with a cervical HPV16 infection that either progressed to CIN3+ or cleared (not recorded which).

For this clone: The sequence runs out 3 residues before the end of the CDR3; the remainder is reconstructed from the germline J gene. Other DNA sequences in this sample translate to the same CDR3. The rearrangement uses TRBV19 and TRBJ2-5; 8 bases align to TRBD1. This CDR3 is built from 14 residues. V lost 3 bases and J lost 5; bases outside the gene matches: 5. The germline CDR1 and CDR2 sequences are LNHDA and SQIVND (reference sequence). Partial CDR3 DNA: TGTGCCAGTAGTATCGGACAGGGCGAGGAGACC. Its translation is CASSIGQGEET. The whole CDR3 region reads CASSIGQGEETQYF.

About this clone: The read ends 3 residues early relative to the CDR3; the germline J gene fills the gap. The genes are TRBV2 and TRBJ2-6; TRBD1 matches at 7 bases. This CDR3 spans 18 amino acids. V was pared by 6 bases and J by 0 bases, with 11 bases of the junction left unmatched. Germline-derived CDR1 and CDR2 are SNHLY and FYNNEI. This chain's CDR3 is CASRASGRGISGANVLTF. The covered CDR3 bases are TGTGCCAGCAGGGCAAGTGGCAGGGGGATCTCTGGGGCCAACGTC. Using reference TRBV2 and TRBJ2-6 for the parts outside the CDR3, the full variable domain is EPEVTQTPSHQVTQMGQEVILRCVPISNHLYFYWYRQILGQKVEFLVSFYNNEISEKSEIFDDQFSVERPDGSNFTLKIRSTKLEDSAMYFCASRASGRGISGANVLTFGAGSRLTVL.

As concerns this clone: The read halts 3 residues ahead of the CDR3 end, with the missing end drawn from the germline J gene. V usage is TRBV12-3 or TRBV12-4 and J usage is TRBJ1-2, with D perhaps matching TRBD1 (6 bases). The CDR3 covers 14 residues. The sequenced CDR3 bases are TGTGCCAGCAGTTTGGGGCGACAGGTCGGAGGC. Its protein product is CASSLGRQVGG. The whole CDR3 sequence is CASSLGRQVGGYTF.

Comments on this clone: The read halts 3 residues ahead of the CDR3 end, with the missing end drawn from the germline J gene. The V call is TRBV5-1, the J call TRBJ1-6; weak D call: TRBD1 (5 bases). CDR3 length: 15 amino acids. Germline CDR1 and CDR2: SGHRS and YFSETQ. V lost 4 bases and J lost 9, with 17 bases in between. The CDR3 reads CASSPDGGSGSPLHF. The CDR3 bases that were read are TGCGCCAGCAGCCCGGACGGGGGATCCGGTTCACCC.

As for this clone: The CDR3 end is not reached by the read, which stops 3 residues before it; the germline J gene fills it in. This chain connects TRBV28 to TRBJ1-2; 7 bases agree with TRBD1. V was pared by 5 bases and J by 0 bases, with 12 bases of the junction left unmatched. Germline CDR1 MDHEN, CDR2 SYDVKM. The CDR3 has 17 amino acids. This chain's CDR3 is CASSARGRQGANYGYTF. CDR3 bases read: TGTGCCAGCAGTGCGAGGGGCCGACAGGGTGCTAACTATGGC.

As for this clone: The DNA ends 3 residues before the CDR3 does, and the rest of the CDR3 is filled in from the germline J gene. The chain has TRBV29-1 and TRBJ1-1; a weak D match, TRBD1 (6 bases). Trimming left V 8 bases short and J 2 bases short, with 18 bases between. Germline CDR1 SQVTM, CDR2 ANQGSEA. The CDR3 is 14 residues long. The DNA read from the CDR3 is TGCAGCATCGCTTCAGGGGATTCAAACACTGAA. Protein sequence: CSIASGDSNTE. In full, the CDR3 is CSIASGDSNTEAFF.